This TCR beta chain stems from a study of T-cell reconstitution after alpha-beta-depleted transplantation in children. The study's findings and limits: Several hundred graft clones that had expanded were reportedly the source of alpha-beta T cells about two months after transplant.

V lost 8 bases to trimming and J lost 6 bases; unmatched junction nucleotides: 4. The CDR3 runs 12 residues. Germline V gene lookup returns CDR1 SQVTM and CDR2 ANQGSEA. Preparing the TCRbeta library involved the use of unique molecular identifiers. TCRdb called the PCR reads again in MiXCR, with one record for every CDR3 protein. The sample lists 500,000 to 750,000 distinct CDR3 sequences, 10% to 15% occurring once. This clonotype has more than one count but fewer than ten. Its antigen is currently unknown. The sample in question was PBMCs, mostly from graft donor cells, obtained 360 days after TCRalphabeta/CD19-depleted stem cell transplant. The sequence derives from a male patient between 10 and 17 years old who had a stem cell transplant for acute myeloid leukemia, so the T cells may come from the graft donor. V gene TRBV29-1 combines with J gene TRBJ2-1, with 10 nucleotides matching TRBD2. CDR3 in amino acids: CSPSSGSNEQFF. For the CDR3, the DNA is TGCAGCCCCTCTAGCGGGAGCAATGAGCAGTTCTTC.